This TCR beta chain is from a study of identical twins. This clonotype has a handful of counts. The antigen remains undetermined. A single record per CDR3 protein comes from TCRdb applying MiXCR to the 5' RACE reads. The table shows around 550,000 distinct CDR3 sequences, with 13% to 15% occurring only once. Notes on the study in general: Models underestimated out-of-frame TCR alpha sharing in monozygotic twins. Abundant beta clonotypes from cord blood had fewer insertions, unlike memory repertoires, which showed none. Weaker excess sharing between twins was seen in beta out-of-frame sequences.

V was clipped by 5 bases and J by 7 bases; unmatched bases: 8. This CDR3 comprises 14 residues. Germline loops: CDR1 LNHNV, CDR2 YYDKDF (reference sequence). These data also formed part of another study, on yellow fever vaccine responses in identical twins.

The chain uses TRBV15 and TRBJ2-1; 7 bases are shared with TRBD2. Sequencing was performed on CD4+ T cells sorted from blood. The sequence was collected from a woman between 18 and 29 years old in good health. DNA of the CDR3: TGTGCCACCAGCCGAGCGGGGTCGATGAATGAGCAGTTCTTC. Residues: CATSRAGSMNEQFF. The full variable domain, with the rest looked up from reference TRBV15 and TRBJ2-1, is DAMVIQNPRYQVTQFGKPVTLSCSQTLNHNVMYWYQQKSSQAPKLLFHYYDKDFNNEADTPDNFQSRRPNTSFCFLDIRSPGLGDTAMYLCATSRAGSMNEQFFGPGTRLTVL.